The 4 T cell receptor beta chains below were found in one sample sequenced in a study of cytomegalovirus exposure and HLA in healthy donors. A multiplex PCR was run with 60 Vbeta primers and 13 Jbeta primers. The protocol was immunoSEQ multiplex PCR, while the TCRdb copy is restricted to in-frame clones and leaves out a portion. The sample holds around 160,000 clones, approximately 71% seen once. Sequencing was performed on PBMCs. The receptors shown here come from a woman aged 40 to 50 in good health and CMV-seropositive.

The V call is TRBV10-3, the J call TRBJ2-3; no clear D gene. V lost 2 bases and J lost 0, with 6 bases in between. Germline V gene sequence: CDR1 ENHRY, CDR2 SYGVKD. The CDR3 is made up of 14 amino acids. The CDR3 DNA follows: TGTGCCATCAGTGAGGACACTAGCACAGATACGCAGTATTTT. This gives the protein CAISEDTSTDTQYF.

This chain connects TRBV29-1 to TRBJ2-3; 11 bases fit TRBD2. This CDR3 is built from 15 residues. CDR1 is SQVTM and CDR2 is ANQGSEA in the germline V gene. The J segment lost 1 base and the V segment lost 3 bases, leaving 3 bases of the junction unmatched. Here the CDR3 DNA reads TGCAGCGTTGAGGGACTAGCGGACCGCACAGATACGCAGTATTTT. Translating it yields CSVEGLADRTDTQYF.

J is TRBJ1-3 and V is TRBV6-6; D uncertain. The V gene lost 4 bases and the J gene lost 0 bases, with 10 bases spanning the gap. This CDR3 is built from 15 residues. CDR1 MNHNY and CDR2 SVGAGI come from the germline V gene (reference sequence). CDR3 region: CASSWEVLSGNTIYF. CDR3 coding DNA: TGTGCCAGCAGTTGGGAGGTCCTCTCTGGAAACACCATATATTTT.

This clone was observed a handful of times. The CDR3 DNA follows: TGTGCCAGCAGTTTATTGGGTGGGACTAAGTTGGGAAACACCATATATTTT. Residues: CASSLLGGTKLGNTIYF. The chain links TRBV28 to TRBJ1-3; perhaps TRBD1 as D (5 bases). The V end was cut by 1 base, the J end by 4 bases, with 17 bases between. The germline V gene encodes CDR1 MDHEN and CDR2 SYDVKM. This CDR3 is 17 amino acids long.